This entry describes one T cell receptor beta chain. There is no known antigen for this receptor. Base-call qualities are not available, and no considerably larger clone is one nucleotide away. The record originates from a study of blood T cell repertoires in COVID-19 (dated by TCRdb to about 2020). Context from the whole study: Samples covering the acute and convalescent phases of COVID-19 were provided by collaborators in the United States, Italy and Spain. The prospective study material was composed of cDNA or gDNA derived from T cells, B-cell-depleted T cells, or PBMCs. Sample metadata almost always included a de-identified subject ID, COVID-19 status, age in years and sex. Deeply sampled blood TCRbeta repertoires from subjects exposed to, actively infected with, or recovered from COVID-19 were included in the dataset. The repertoires were released in a freely available public database meant as a resource for research on the immune response to SARS-CoV-2. Where available, HLA class I and class II types were taken from metadata supplied by the sample provider and were not determined by assay-based typing. The samples were drawn from two sources: the first 160 participants of the ongoing ImmuneRACE study, and over 1,000 subjects contributed by 6 global collaborators. Findings and caveats that apply to the study as a whole: The quantity of clinical and demographic metadata differed by source and by participant and was supplied without curation.

One collaborating source in Seattle enrolled patients during active infection and followed them longitudinally through the course of disease. The collaborating institutions used their own protocols to collect whole blood in K2EDTA tubes. For TCRbeta analysis, collaborator samples were shipped as frozen whole blood, as isolated PBMCs, or as DNA extracted from either sample type. TCRbeta CDR3 regions were amplified from genomic DNA by means of the immunoSEQ Assay, a bias-controlled multiplex PCR. Under the source paper's analysis protocol: Within the assay, amplification of reference gene primers was used to estimate how many nucleated cells each sample contained. To quantify the absolute abundance of each unique TCRbeta CDR3 rearrangement, sequence reads were collapsed and filtered. For each sample, productive Simpson clonality was calculated by taking the square root of Simpson's diversity index across productive rearrangements. What TCRdb holds here is the immuneACCESS table cut down to in-frame rearrangements. Part of the clones is not present; checked against another copy, under half of the missing clones reflect an unresolved V gene, and the others are unexplained. That table supplies the V and J calls and clone size; D and trimming were determined from the DNA. The sample records more than 200,000 clones, 85% to 90% of which are singletons. The top ten clones comprise 10% of the sample.

The CDR3 starts with the cysteine, ends with the phenylalanine, and has 15 residues. The DNA shown is the 45-base CDR3, in frame from base 1. CDR1 and CDR2, looked up from the germline V gene, are MDHEN and SYDVKM. V and J lose 6 bases and 4 bases, and a span of 13 bases separates them. This receptor chain uses TRBV28 and TRBJ1-6, with no D gene named confidently. This TCR was recovered from a woman between 45 and 65 years old with COVID-19, enrolled during active disease. The sample comprised peripheral blood. The base sequence is TGTGCCAGCAGACCCTCCGCAGGATATAATTCACCCCTCCACTTT. This yields the protein CASRPSAGYNSPLHF.